These 23 T cell receptor beta chains were all obtained from the same sample, sequenced in a study of cytomegalovirus exposure and HLA in healthy donors. 60 Vbeta and 13 Jbeta primers were used in PCR. Profiling relied on immunoSEQ multiplex PCR, and the TCRdb table lists in-frame clones only, not all of them. The sample yields 100,000 or so clones, 84% seen once. Sequenced input: PBMCs. All receptors derive from a woman aged 18-30 years in good health and CMV-seronegative.

The V call is TRBV7-9, the J call TRBJ1-2, with 7 bases identical to TRBD1. J was trimmed by 4 bases and V by 5 bases; bases with no gene match: 4. The V gene's germline CDR1 is SEHNR and CDR2 FQNEAQ (reference sequence). This CDR3 has 13 amino acids. CDR3 residues: CASSLGQTYGYTF. Written as DNA, the CDR3 is TGTGCCAGCAGCCTGGGACAGACCTATGGCTACACCTTC.

This chain links TRBV7-2 with TRBJ2-7, with 7 bases fitting TRBD2. CDR3 length: 14 residues. CDR1 and CDR2 (germline): SGHTA, FQGNSA. Trimming at V came to 7 bases and at J to 2 bases, leaving 8 bases not matched to a gene. The CDR3 DNA sequence: TGTGCCAGCACCGGAGGGAGGGCCCCCTACGAGCAGTACTTC. This gives the protein CASTGGRAPYEQYF.

This clone was seen a single time. The V and J genes are TRBV5-4 and TRBJ1-4; the D gene is possibly TRBD1 (6 bases). The CDR3 runs to 16 residues. Looked up from germline, CDR1 is SGHNT and CDR2 is YYREEE (reference sequence). V was trimmed by 0 bases and J by 7 bases, leaving 16 bases between them. This CDR3 is CASSLGTGGGFEKLFF. DNA for the CDR3: TGTGCCAGCAGCTTGGGTACTGGGGGCGGATTTGAAAAACTGTTTTTT.

The gene calls are TRBV27 and TRBJ2-3; weak D call: TRBD2 (6 bases). With 4 bases removed from V and 2 bases from J, the gap between germline ends came to 16 bases. CDR1 and CDR2 from the germline V gene are MNHEY and SMNVEV (reference sequence). The CDR3 sequence is 16 residues long. CDR3 DNA sequence: TGTGCCAGCAGTTCCTTGAGGGCGGACTACACAGATACGCAGTATTTT. As protein: CASSSLRADYTDTQYF.

The chain recombines TRBV5-6 with TRBJ2-7, with 10 bases matching TRBD2. Looked up from germline, CDR1 is SGHDT and CDR2 is YYEEEE. Losses at the gene ends were 2 bases for V and 2 bases for J; bases not matched to a gene: 7. This CDR3 spans 16 amino acids. The CDR3 nucleotides are TGTGCCAGCAGCTTCTATACCGGGACTAGCGCCTACGAGCAGTACTTC. Its translation is CASSFYTGTSAYEQYF.

The genes are TRBV19 and TRBJ2-7; TRBD2 agrees at 9 bases. Trimming removed 5 bases from V and 4 bases from J; junction bases left unmatched: 6. CDR3 size: 14 residues. Germline V gives CDR1 LNHDA, CDR2 SQIVND (reference sequence). The CDR3 loop reads CASSFGREGYEQYF. As DNA, the CDR3 is TGTGCCAGTAGTTTCGGGCGGGAGGGGTACGAGCAGTACTTC.

This chain's CDR3 is CASSLVSDSNEKLFF. In DNA form, the CDR3 reads TGTGCCAGCAGCTTAGTGTCAGATTCTAATGAAAAACTGTTTTTT. The genes are TRBV7-2 and TRBJ1-4, with D hard to call. Germline CDR1 SGHTA, CDR2 FQGNSA. Trimming left V 1 base short and J 3 bases short, with 9 bases between. This CDR3 region has 15 residues. Complete variable domain (other parts from reference TRBV7-2 and TRBJ1-4): GAGVSQSPSNKVTEKGKDVELRCDPISGHTALYWYRQSLGQGLEFLIYFQGNSAPDKSGLPSDRFSAERTGGSVSTLTIQRTQQEDSAVYLCASSLVSDSNEKLFFGSGTQLSVL.

This clone was detected only once. The chain recombines TRBV5-1 with TRBJ2-7; weak D call: TRBD1 (5 bases). The V and J ends lost 0 bases and 2 bases respectively, with 9 bases between them. The CDR3 consists of 14 residues. The germline CDR1 and CDR2 sequences are SGHRS and YFSETQ. CDR3 coding DNA: TGCGCCAGCAGCTTGGATCCAGGGCCCTACGAGCAGTACTTC. The encoded protein is CASSLDPGPYEQYF.

This chain joins TRBV5-4 and TRBJ2-3; D uncertain. CDR1 and CDR2 (germline): SGHNT, YYREEE (reference sequence). V was pared by 0 bases and J by 4 bases, with 6 bases between. The CDR3 loop spans 13 amino acids. CDR3 in DNA: TGTGCCAGCAGCTTGGACGGAGCAGATACGCAGTATTTT. Translation gives CASSLDGADTQYF.

V gene TRBV28 combines with J gene TRBJ2-4, with 12 bases lining up with TRBD2. This CDR3 comprises 17 residues. The germline CDR1 and CDR2 sequences are MDHEN and SYDVKM. Trimming at V came to 3 bases and at J to 1 base, leaving 4 bases not matched to a gene. The CDR3 sequence: CASSFLAGGSAKNIQYF. In nucleotides, the CDR3 is TGTGCCAGCAGTTTCCTAGCGGGAGGGTCGGCCAAAAACATTCAGTACTTC.

This clone was counted a few times. CDR3 DNA sequence: TGCGCCAGCAGCCAGGGACTAGCGGGTAGCTCCTACGAGCAGTACTTC. Its translation: CASSQGLAGSSYEQYF. The chain recombines TRBV4-3 with TRBJ2-7, with TRBD2 matching 12 bases. The V gene's germline CDR1 is LGHNA and CDR2 YSLEER. This CDR3 comprises 16 residues. V shed 3 bases, J shed 0 bases, and the junction held 3 bases outside the gene matches.

The genes are TRBV6-5 and TRBJ1-5, with a tentative D call TRBD1 (6 bases). Per the germline V gene, CDR1 is MNHEY and CDR2 is SVGAGI. Trimming left V 4 bases short and J 6 bases short, with 10 bases between. CDR3 length: 13 amino acids. The CDR3 DNA follows: TGTGCCAGCAGTTTACAGGGTAGTCAGCCCCAGCATTTT. Translated: CASSLQGSQPQHF.

This clone was counted between two and nine times. CDR3 sequence reads: CASSLVQGEQYF. The CDR3 bases are TGCGCCAGCAGCTTGGTCCAGGGCGAGCAGTACTTC. The V gene is TRBV5-1, the J gene TRBJ2-7; D is perhaps TRBD1 (5 bases). Germline assignment: CDR1 SGHRS and CDR2 YFSETQ. With 0 bases removed from V and 6 bases from J, the gap between germline ends came to 7 bases. The CDR3 consists of 12 residues.

The chain uses TRBV4-3 and TRBJ1-2, with 7 bases lining up with TRBD1. J lost 4 bases, V lost 0 bases, and 11 bases had no gene match. CDR1 is LGHNA and CDR2 is YSLEER in the germline V gene. The CDR3 covers 17 residues. Here the CDR3 reads CASSQDRRQGIGYGYTF. CDR3 in DNA: TGCGCCAGCAGCCAAGATCGGCGACAGGGAATCGGCTATGGCTACACCTTC.

The rearrangement joins TRBV7-6 to TRBJ2-5; possible D gene TRBD1, 5 bases. The CDR3 runs to 14 residues. V was pared by 1 base and J by 4 bases, with 10 bases between. Looked up from germline, CDR1 is SGHVS and CDR2 is FNYEAQ. In DNA form, the CDR3 reads TGTGCCAGCAGCTTAGGGGGCGGACGAGAGACCCAGTACTTC. Its translation is CASSLGGGRETQYF.

The chain joins TRBV4-3 to TRBJ2-7; no firm D call. The germline V gene encodes CDR1 LGHNA and CDR2 YSLEER. Trimming removed 0 bases at V and 3 bases at J, with 9 bases between. The CDR3 is made up of 14 amino acids. The CDR3 here is CASSQDTASYEQYF. As DNA, the CDR3 is TGCGCCAGCAGCCAAGATACTGCGAGCTACGAGCAGTACTTC.

CDR3 DNA sequence: TGTGCCAGCAGTTTTAAGGTGGGGCGGACCGGGGAGCTGTTTTTT. Amino acid sequence: CASSFKVGRTGELFF. The gene calls are TRBV28 and TRBJ2-2; D is perhaps TRBD1 (5 bases). This CDR3 spans 15 amino acids. Trimming took 3 bases from V and 5 from J, leaving 13 bases between them. Germline V gives CDR1 MDHEN, CDR2 SYDVKM. The full variable domain, rest sourced from reference TRBV28 and TRBJ2-2, is DVKVTQSSRYLVKRTGEKVFLECVQDMDHENMFWYRQDPGLGLRLIYFSYDVKMKEKGDIPEGYSVSREKKERFSLILESASTNQTSMYLCASSFKVGRTGELFFGEGSRLTVL.

Only one count was recorded for this clone. This chain connects TRBV4-3 to TRBJ2-5; 14 positions agree with TRBD2. The CDR3 totals 16 residues. Unmatched junction bases numbered 4, after V lost 4 bases and J lost 3 bases. Germline CDR1 is LGHNA and CDR2 is YSLEER. This CDR3 reads CASSPMGLAGEETQYF. In DNA, the CDR3 is TGCGCCAGCAGCCCAATGGGACTAGCGGGAGAAGAGACCCAGTACTTC.

CDR3 nucleotide sequence: TGTGCCAGCAGCTTAGGACTAGCGGCTTACAATGAGCAGTTCTTC. Encoded protein: CASSLGLAAYNEQFF. The chain couples TRBV7-2 to TRBJ2-1; 9 positions match TRBD2. Germline V gene data show CDR1 as SGHTA and CDR2 as FQGNSA. The CDR3 has 15 residues. The V gene end was trimmed by 1 base and the J gene end by 4 bases; junction bases not matched to a gene: 2.

V gene TRBV2 combines with J gene TRBJ2-7; TRBD1 matches 10 bases. V trimming: 6 bases; J trimming: 6 bases; junction bases outside the gene matches: 8. The CDR3 length is 14 residues. Germline V gene lookup returns CDR1 SNHLY and CDR2 FYNNEI. The CDR3, as DNA: TGTGCCAGCAGCATAGACAGGGGGCTCAGCGAGCAGTACTTC. It is translated as CASSIDRGLSEQYF.

In this sample, this clone turned up once. Germline is not matched at one junction end, which may reflect a read error. The chain links TRBV9 to TRBJ2-2; tentative D call: TRBD2 (6 bases). This CDR3 spans 15 amino acids. Germline V lookup: CDR1 SGDLS, CDR2 YYNGEE. CDR3 bases: TGTGCCGGCAGCGAATGGTCCGGCGGGGCCGGGGAGCTGTTTTTT. Translating gives CAGSEWSGGAGELFF.

In the case of this clone: The same CDR3 is also encoded by other DNA sequences in this sample. This sequence joins TRBV4-1 and TRBJ1-2; D might be TRBD1 (6 bases). The CDR3 loop spans 13 amino acids. Germline-derived CDR1 and CDR2 are MGHRA and YSYEKL. Trimming removed 0 bases from V and 6 bases from J, with 8 bases in between. The CDR3 reads CASSQDRGDGYTF. In DNA, the CDR3 is TGCGCCAGCAGCCAAGACAGGGGAGATGGCTACACCTTC.

The chain has TRBV28 and TRBJ1-2; maybe TRBD1 (6 bases). V lost 7 bases, J lost 4 bases, and 19 bases lay in between. Looked up from germline, CDR1 is MDHEN and CDR2 is SYDVKM. The length of the CDR3 is 15 residues. This chain's CDR3 is CASNPRGQGPYGYTF. CDR3 coding DNA: TGTGCCAGCAACCCGAGGGGACAAGGACCCTATGGCTACACCTTC.